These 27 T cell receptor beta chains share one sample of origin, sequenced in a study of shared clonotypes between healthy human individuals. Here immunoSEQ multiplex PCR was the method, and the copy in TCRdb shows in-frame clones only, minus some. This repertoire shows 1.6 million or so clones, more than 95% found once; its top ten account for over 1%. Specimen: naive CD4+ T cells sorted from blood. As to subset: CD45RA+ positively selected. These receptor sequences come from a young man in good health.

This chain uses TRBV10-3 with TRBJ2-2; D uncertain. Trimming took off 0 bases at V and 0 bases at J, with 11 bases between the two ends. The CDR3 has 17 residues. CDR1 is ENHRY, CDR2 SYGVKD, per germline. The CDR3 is CAISESEGLANTGELFF. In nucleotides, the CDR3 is TGTGCCATCAGTGAGTCTGAAGGGCTAGCGAACACCGGGGAGCTGTTTTTT.

CDR3 sequence reads: CASSLGGTSGGSTDTQYF. The CDR3 nucleotides read TGTGCCAGCAGCTTGGGCGGGACTAGCGGAGGGAGCACAGATACGCAGTATTTT. The rearrangement uses TRBV7-2 and TRBJ2-3; 11 bases agree with TRBD2. The CDR3 loop spans 18 amino acids. Germline V gene sequence: CDR1 SGHTA, CDR2 FQGNSA. With 3 bases clipped from V and 0 bases from J, the junction kept 8 bases outside the gene matches.

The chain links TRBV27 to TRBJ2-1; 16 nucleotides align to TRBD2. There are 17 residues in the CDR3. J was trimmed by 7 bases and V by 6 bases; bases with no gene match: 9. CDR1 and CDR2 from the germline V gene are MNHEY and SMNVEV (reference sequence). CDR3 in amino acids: CASSPGTSGRVRNEQFF. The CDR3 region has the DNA TGTGCCAGCAGCCCAGGGACTAGCGGGAGGGTACGGAATGAGCAGTTCTTC.

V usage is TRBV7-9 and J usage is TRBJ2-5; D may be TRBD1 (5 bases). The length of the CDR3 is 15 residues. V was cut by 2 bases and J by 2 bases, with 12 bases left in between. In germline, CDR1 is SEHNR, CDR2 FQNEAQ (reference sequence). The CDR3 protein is CASSLKGHRQETQYF. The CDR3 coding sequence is TGTGCCAGCAGCTTAAAGGGGCACAGGCAAGAGACCCAGTACTTC.

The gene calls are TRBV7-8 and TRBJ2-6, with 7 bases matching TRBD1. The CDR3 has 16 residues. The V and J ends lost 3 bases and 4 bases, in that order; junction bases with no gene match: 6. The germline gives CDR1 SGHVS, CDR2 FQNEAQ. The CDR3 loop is CASSLGRGLGANVLTF. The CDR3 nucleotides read TGTGCCAGCAGCTTGGGTAGGGGGCTGGGGGCCAACGTCCTGACTTTC. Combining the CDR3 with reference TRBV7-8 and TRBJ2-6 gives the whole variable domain GAGVSQSPRYKVAKRGQDVALRCDPISGHVSLFWYQQALGQGPEFLTYFQNEAQLDKSGLPSDRFFAERPEGSVSTLKIQRTQQEDSAVYLCASSLGRGLGANVLTFGAGSRLTVL.

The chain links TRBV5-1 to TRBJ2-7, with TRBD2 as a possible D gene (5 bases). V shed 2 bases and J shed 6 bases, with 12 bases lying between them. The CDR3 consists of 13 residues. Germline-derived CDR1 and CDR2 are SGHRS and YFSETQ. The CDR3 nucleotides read TGCGCCAGCAGCTTCGGGGTTCCCCCCGAGCAGTACTTC. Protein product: CASSFGVPPEQYF.

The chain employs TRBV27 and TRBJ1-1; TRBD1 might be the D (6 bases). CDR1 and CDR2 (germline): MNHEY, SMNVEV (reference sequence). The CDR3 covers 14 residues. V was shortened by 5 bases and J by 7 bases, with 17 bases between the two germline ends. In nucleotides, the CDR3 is TGTGCCAGCAGTACCTCATACAGGGATATTGAAGCTTTCTTT. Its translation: CASSTSYRDIEAFF.

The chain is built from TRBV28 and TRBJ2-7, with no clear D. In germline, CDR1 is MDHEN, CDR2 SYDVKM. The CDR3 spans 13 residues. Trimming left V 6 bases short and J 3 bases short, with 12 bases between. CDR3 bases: TGTGCCAGCAGCCACTCCCCATTCTACGAGCAGTACTTC. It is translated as CASSHSPFYEQYF.

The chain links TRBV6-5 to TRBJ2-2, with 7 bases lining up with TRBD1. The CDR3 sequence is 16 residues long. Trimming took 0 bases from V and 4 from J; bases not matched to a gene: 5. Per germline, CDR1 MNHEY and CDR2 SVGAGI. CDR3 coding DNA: TGTGCCAGCAGTTACTCTCCGGGACAGAGCACCGGGGAGCTGTTTTTT. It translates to CASSYSPGQSTGELFF.

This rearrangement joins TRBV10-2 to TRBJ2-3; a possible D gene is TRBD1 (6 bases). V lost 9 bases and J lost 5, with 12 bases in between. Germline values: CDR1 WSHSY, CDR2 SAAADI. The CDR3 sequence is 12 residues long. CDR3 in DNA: TGCGCCAGGACTGAGGGGGTAGATACGCAGTATTTT. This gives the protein CARTEGVDTQYF.

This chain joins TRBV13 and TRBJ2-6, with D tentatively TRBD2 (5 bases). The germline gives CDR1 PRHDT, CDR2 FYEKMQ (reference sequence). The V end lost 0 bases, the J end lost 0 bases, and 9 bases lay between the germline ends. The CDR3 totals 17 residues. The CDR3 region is CASSLGGVSSGANVLTF. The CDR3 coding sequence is TGTGCCAGCAGCTTAGGCGGGGTTAGCTCTGGGGCCAACGTCCTGACTTTC.

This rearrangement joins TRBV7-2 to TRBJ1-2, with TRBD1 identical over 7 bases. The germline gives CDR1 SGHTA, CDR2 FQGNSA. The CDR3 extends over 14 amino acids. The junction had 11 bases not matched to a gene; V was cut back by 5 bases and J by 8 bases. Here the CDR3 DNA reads TGTGCCAGCAGCAGACAGGGTAATTCTCACGGCTACACCTTC. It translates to CASSRQGNSHGYTF.

This CDR3 is CASSLVRARCGELFF. In nucleotides, the CDR3 is TGTGCCAGCAGCTTGGTAAGGGCTCGGTGCGGGGAGCTGTTTTTT. This chain connects TRBV11-3 to TRBJ2-2; D not resolved. The CDR3 is made up of 15 amino acids. Trimming took 3 bases from V and 7 from J, leaving 15 bases between them. The germline gives CDR1 SGHNT, CDR2 YENEEA.

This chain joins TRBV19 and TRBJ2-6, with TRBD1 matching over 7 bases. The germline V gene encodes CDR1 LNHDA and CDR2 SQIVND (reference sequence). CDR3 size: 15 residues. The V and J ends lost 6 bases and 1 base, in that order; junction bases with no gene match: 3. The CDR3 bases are TGTGCCAGTAGCGGACAGGTGTCTGGGGCCAACGTCCTGACTTTC. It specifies CASSGQVSGANVLTF.

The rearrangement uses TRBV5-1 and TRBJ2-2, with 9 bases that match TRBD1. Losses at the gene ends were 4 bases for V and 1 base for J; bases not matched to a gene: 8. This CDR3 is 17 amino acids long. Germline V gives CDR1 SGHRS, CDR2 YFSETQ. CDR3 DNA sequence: TGCGCCAGCAGCACCGGGACAGGGAATAGGAACACCGGGGAGCTGTTTTTT. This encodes CASSTGTGNRNTGELFF.

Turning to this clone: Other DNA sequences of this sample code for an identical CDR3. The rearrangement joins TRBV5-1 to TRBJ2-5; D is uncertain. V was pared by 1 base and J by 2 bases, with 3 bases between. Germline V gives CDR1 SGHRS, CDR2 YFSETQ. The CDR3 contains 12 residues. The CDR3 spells CASSLTQETQYF. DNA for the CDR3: TGCGCCAGCAGCTTGACACAAGAGACCCAGTACTTC.

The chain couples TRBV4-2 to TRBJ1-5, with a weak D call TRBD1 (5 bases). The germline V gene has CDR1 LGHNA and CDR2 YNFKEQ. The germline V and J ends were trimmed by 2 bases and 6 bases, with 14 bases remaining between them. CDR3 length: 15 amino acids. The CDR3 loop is CASSQTTDPIQPQHF. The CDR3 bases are TGTGCCAGCAGCCAAACGACAGACCCGATTCAGCCCCAGCATTTT.

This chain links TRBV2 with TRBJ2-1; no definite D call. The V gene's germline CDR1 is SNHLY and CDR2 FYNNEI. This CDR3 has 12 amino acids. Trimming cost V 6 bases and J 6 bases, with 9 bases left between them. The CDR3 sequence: CASRSGFNEQFF. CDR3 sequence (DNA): TGTGCCAGCAGATCAGGTTTCAATGAGCAGTTCTTC. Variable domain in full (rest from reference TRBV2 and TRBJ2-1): EPEVTQTPSHQVTQMGQEVILRCVPISNHLYFYWYRQILGQKVEFLVSFYNNEISEKSEIFDDQFSVERPDGSNFTLKIRSTKLEDSAMYFCASRSGFNEQFFGPGTRLTVL.

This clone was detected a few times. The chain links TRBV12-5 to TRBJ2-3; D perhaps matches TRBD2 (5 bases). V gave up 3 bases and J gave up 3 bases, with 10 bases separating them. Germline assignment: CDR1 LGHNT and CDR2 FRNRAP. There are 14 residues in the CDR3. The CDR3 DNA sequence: TGTGCTAGTGGTTTAACCGGGAATACAGATACGCAGTATTTT. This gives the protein CASGLTGNTDTQYF.

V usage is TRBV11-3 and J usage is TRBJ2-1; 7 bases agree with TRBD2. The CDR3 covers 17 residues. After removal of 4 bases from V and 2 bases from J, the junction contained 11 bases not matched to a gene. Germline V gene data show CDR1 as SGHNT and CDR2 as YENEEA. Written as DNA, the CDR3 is TGTGCCAGCAGCTCGAGAACGCTAGCGGACACCTACAATGAGCAGTTCTTC. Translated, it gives CASSSRTLADTYNEQFF.

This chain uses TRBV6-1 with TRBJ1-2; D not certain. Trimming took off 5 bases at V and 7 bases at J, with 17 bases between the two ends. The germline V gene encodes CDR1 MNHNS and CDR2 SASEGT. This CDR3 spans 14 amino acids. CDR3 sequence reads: CASSPHQVPFGYTF. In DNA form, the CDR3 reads TGTGCCAGCAGTCCCCACCAGGTACCATTTGGCTACACCTTC.

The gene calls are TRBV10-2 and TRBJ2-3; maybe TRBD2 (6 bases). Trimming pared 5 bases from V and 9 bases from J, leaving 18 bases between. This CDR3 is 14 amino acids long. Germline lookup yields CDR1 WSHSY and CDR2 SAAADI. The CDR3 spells CASSSAIQRGTQYF. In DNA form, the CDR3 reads TGCGCCAGCAGTTCGGCTATTCAACGGGGGACGCAGTATTTT.

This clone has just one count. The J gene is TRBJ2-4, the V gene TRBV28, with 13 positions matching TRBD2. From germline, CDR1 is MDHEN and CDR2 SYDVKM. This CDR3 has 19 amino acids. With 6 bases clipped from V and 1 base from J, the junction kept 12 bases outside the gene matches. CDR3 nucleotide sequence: TGTGCCAGCAGCCGAGTGGGGACTAGCGGGACTAGTGCCAAAAACATTCAGTACTTC. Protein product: CASSRVGTSGTSAKNIQYF.

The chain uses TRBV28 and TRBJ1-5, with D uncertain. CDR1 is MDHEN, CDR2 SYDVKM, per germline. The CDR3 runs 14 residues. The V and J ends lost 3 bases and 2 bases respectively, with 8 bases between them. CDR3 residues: CASSLLQGNQPQHF. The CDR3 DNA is TGTGCCAGCAGTTTGTTGCAGGGCAATCAGCCCCAGCATTTT.

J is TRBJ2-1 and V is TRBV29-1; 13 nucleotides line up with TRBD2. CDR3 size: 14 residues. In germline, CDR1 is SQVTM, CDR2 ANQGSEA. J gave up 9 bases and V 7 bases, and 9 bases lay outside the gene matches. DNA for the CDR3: TGCAGCGCTTCTACTAGCGGGAGGGCCTCTGAGCAGTTCTTC. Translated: CSASTSGRASEQFF.

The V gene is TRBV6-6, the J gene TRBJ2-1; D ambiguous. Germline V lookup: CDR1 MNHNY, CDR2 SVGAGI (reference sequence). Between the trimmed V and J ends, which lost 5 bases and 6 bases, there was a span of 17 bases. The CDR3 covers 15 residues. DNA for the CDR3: TGTGCCAGCAGTCACGGACGAGCCTCGTCCAATGAGCAGTTCTTC. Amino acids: CASSHGRASSNEQFF.

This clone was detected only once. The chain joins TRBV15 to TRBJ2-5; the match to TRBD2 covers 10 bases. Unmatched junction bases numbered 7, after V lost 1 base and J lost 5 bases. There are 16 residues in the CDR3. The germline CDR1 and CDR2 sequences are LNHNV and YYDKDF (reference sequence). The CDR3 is CATSRAQREGGETQYF. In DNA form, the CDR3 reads TGTGCCACCAGCAGAGCCCAGCGGGAGGGAGGCGAGACCCAGTACTTC.